The T cell receptor (beta chain) described here comes from a study of human T cells and chemical hapten exposure (dated by TCRdb to the early 2020s). Regarding the complete study: For sensitization, 2% DPC in acetone was applied to a roughly 2 cm by roughly 2 cm area of upper inner arm skin. Throughout the study period of around 25 weeks, patients also received therapeutic DPC doses to the scalp every week. Patch testing on the upper back used Finn chambers containing 0.01% DPC, with scoring done after 6 days according to International Contact Dermatitis Research Group standards. The patient cohort, mostly female, included alopecia areata with under or over 50% scalp involvement, alopecia totalis and alopecia universalis. Libraries were pooled for sequencing, and variation in per-sample TCR yields was attributed mainly to small differences in library volumes within the pool. In alopecia patients, the study followed how the peripheral blood TCR repertoire changed in vivo over primary and secondary sensitization to diphenylcyclopropenone (DPC), a hapten. Blood samples were taken from patients before sensitization (week 0) and at 2, 6 and about 24 weeks after DPC sensitization. Blood for TCR sequencing was provided by twenty-nine alopecia patients at one to four time points (pre-sensitization, 2, 6 and 24 weeks). Findings and caveats that apply to the study as a whole: Patch test score correlated positively with the number of PT1 expanded TCRs, reaching significance at thresholds 8, 16 and 32 but not at 4. Significantly more large CDR3 similarity clusters were formed by expanded TCRs than by pre-sensitization or healthy control sets, consistent with antigen-driven responses. All patients had alopecia, a presumed autoimmune disease, so their immune response might differ from that of healthy individuals. After repeated subsampling, changes were observed in the strength of the expansion versus patch-test correlation and in the threshold at which the correlation became significant. DPC sensitization did not change how many TCRs were above 1 in 1000 frequency, and no evidence was found of alterations in global repertoire structure.

The CDR3 sequence holds 16 residues, the cysteine and phenylalanine included. Only the CDR3 DNA stays, 48 bases, in frame from base 1. Taken from the germline V gene, the CDR1 and CDR2 loops are SGHTA and FQGNSA. The V end loses 1 base and the J end loses 2 bases, and a stretch of 13 bases separates them. This clonotype was observed at least ten times. Its binding antigen is unknown. No much larger clone exists at a distance of one base, and base qualities are not known. Libraries were built with RACE. Sequencing was performed on a NextSeq 500. Library preparation attached unique molecular identifiers to individual cDNA molecules for quantitative, reproducible TCR counting. Both TCR alpha and TCR beta chains were sequenced from each blood RNA sample. Per the source publication's procedure: The median number of TCRs per sample was approximately 98,000, ranging from 23,224 to 690,600. The Decombinator software suite was used to annotate V, J and CDR3 in the TCR reads. Every sample was subsampled to the same number of TCRs (28,000) for the PS versus PT1 abundance plots. Expanded TCRs were defined as absent before sensitization and observed at least eight times at the 2-week time point. TCRdb took the public reads, trimmed them with fastp at Q25, ran MiXCR for clone calling and kept in-frame beta chains. Entries that share a CDR3 protein sequence are merged under the most common genes and DNA. What appears here as the V and J calls and clone size reflects TCRdb's work, not the paper's. The sample table records some 380,000 distinct CDR3 sequences; roughly 4.8% of these occur just once. The ten largest account for under 2.5% of the sample.

The time point label corresponds to: patch test 1, 2 weeks after DPC sensitization. The treatment or condition label corresponds to: therapeutic diphenylcyclopropenone sensitization with weekly scalp DPC. At every patch-test visit, the blood draw took place before the patch test was put on. Eligible patients were aged 18 to 70, diagnosed with alopecia, deemed suitable for DPC therapy, and excluded if pregnant. Total RNA was extracted from unfractionated whole blood collected in Tempus Blood RNA tubes. This sequence was found in a woman aged 50 to 60 with alopecia areata. Some clones in this sample may be carry-over from other donors' samples. The material sequenced was whole blood, taken in connection with sensitization to the hapten diphenylcyclopropenone (DPC). The rearranged segments are TRBV7-2 and TRBJ2-3; the D region possibly corresponds to TRBD2 (6 bases align). The CDR3 region has the sequence CASSLGGGINTDTQYF. The DNA is TGTGCCAGCAGCTTAGGCGGAGGGATCAACACAGATACGCAGTATTTT.